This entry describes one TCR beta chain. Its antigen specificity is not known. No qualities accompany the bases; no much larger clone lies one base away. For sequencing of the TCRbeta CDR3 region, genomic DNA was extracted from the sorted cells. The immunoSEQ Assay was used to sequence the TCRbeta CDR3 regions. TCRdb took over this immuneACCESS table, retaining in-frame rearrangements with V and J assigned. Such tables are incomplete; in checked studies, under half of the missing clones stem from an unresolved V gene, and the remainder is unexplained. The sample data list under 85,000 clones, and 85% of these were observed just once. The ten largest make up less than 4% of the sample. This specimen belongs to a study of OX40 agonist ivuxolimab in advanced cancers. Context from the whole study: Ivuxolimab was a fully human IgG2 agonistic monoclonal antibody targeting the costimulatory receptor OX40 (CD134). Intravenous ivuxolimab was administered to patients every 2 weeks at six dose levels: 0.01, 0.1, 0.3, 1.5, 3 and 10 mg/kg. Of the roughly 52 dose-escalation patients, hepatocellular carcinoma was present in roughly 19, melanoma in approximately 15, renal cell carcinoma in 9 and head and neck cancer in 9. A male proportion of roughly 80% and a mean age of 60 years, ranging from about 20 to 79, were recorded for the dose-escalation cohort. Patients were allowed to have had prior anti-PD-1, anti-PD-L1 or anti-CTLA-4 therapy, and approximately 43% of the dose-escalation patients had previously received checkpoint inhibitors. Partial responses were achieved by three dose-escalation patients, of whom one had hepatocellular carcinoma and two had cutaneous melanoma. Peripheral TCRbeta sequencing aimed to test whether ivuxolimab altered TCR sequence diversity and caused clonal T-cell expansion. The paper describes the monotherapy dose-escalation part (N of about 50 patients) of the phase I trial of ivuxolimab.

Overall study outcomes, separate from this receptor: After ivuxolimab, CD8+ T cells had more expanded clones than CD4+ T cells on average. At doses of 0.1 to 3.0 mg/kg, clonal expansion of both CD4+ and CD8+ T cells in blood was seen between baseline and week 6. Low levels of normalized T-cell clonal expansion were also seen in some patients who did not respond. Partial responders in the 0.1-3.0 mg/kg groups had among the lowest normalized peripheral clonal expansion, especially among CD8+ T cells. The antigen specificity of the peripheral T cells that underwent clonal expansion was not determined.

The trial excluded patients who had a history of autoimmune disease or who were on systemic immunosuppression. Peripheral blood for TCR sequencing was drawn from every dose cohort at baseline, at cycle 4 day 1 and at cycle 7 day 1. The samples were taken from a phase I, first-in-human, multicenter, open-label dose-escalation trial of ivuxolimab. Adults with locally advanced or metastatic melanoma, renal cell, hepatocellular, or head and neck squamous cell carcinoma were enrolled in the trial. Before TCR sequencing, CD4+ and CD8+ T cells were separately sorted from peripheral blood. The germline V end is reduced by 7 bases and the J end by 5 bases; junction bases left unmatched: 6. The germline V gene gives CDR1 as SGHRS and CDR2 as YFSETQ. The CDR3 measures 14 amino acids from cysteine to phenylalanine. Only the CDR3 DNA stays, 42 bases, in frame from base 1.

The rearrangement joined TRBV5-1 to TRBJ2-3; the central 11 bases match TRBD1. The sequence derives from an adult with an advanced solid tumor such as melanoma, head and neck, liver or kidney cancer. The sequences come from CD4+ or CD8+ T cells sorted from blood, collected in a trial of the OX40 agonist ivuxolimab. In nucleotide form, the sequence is TGCGCCAGCGGTCCGGGACAGGGGGAAGATACGCAGTATTTT. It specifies CASGPGQGEDTQYF.